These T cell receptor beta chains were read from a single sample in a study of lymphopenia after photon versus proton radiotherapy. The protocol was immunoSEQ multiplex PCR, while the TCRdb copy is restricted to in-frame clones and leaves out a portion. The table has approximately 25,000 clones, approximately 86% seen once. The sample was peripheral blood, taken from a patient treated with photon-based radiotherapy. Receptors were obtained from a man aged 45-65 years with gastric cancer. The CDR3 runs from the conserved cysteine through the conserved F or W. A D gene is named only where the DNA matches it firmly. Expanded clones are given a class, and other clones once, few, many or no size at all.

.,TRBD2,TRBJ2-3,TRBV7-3,CASSLWGLDTDTQYF,TGTGCCAGCAGCTTATGGGGACTAGATACAGATACGCAGTATTTT
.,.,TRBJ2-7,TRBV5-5,CASSLEGLYEQYF,TGTGCCAGCAGCTTGGAGGGATTGTACGAGCAGTACTTC
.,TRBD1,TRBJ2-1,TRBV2,CASRKWDRGQNEQFF,TGTGCCAGCAGAAAGTGGGACAGGGGGCAGAATGAGCAGTTCTTC
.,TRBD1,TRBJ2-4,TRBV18,CAGQGGDKNIQYF,TGTGCCGGACAGGGAGGAGACAAAAACATTCAGTACTTC
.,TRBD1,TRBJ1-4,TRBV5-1,CASSPDRVEKLFF,TGCGCCAGCAGCCCGGACAGGGTCGAAAAACTGTTTTTT
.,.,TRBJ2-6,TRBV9,CASSVRGPGANVLTF,TGTGCCAGCAGCGTAAGAGGGCCTGGGGCCAACGTCCTGACTTTC
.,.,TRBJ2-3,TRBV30,CAWSQGMRGWGDTQYF,TGTGCCTGGAGCCAAGGGATGAGGGGATGGGGGGATACGCAGTATTTT
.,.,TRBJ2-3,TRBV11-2,CASSLVQGTDTQYF,TGTGCCAGCAGCTTAGTCCAGGGGACAGATACGCAGTATTTT
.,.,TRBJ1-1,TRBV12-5,CASGLTGGTEAFF,TGTGCTAGTGGTTTGACGGGGGGCACTGAAGCTTTCTTT
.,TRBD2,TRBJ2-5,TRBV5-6,CASSSPGTSGGETQYF,TGTGCCAGCAGCTCGCCTGGGACTAGCGGGGGGGAGACCCAGTACTTC
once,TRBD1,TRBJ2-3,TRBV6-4,CASSLQGADTQYF,TGTGCCAGCAGCCTACAGGGGGCAGATACGCAGTATTTT
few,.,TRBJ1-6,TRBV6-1,CASSEAGGHNSPLHF,TGTGCCAGCAGTGAAGCTGGGGGGCATAATTCACCCCTCCACTTT
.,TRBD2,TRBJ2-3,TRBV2,CASKIETSGGGDTQYF,TGTGCCAGCAAAATCGAGACTAGCGGGGGTGGGGATACGCAGTATTTT
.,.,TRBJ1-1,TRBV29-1,CSDRGGNTEAFF,TGCAGCGATAGGGGTGGTAACACTGAAGCTTTCTTT
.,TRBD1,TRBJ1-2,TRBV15,CATSRERGLGYGYTF,TGTGCCACCAGCAGAGAAAGGGGGCTGGGCTATGGCTACACCTTC
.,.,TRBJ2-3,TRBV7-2,CASSFPGPQAQSTQYF,TGTGCCAGCAGCTTTCCGGGACCCCAGGCCCAATCTACGCAGTATTTT
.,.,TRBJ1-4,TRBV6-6,CASSSSAEGRKLFF,TGTGCCAGCAGTTCCTCCGCGGAGGGTCGAAAACTGTTTTTT
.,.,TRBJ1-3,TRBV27,CASSLLPGTGNTIYF,TGTGCCAGCAGTTTATTACCAGGGACTGGAAACACCATATATTTT
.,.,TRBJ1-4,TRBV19,CASSPRGEKLFF,TGTGCCAGTAGCCCACGGGGTGAAAAACTGTTTTTT
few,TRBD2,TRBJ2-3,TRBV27,CASRRTSGGTDTQYF,TGTGCCAGCAGACGTACTAGCGGGGGGACAGATACGCAGTATTTT
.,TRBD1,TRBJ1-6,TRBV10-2,CASNPGQDISSPLHF,TGCGCCAGCAACCCGGGACAGGACATAAGTTCACCCCTCCACTTT
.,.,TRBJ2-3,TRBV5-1,CASSLYPGSTDTQYF,TGCGCCAGCAGCTTGTACCCCGGGAGCACAGATACGCAGTATTTT
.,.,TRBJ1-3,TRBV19,CASSAVGNTIYF,TGTGCCAGTAGCGCCGTTGGAAACACCATATATTTT
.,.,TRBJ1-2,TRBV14,CASSQDLQDSYGYTF,TGTGCCAGCAGCCAAGATCTGCAGGACAGCTATGGCTACACCTTC
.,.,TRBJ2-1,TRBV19,CASSNPTGVGQFF,TGTGCCAGTAGTAACCCGACAGGAGTGGGGCAGTTCTTC
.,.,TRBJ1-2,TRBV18,CASSARVHYGYTF,TGTGCCAGCTCGGCCAGGGTTCACTATGGCTACACCTTC
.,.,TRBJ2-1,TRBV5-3,CARSFPMTVRNEQFF,TGTGCCAGAAGCTTTCCAATGACCGTGAGAAATGAGCAGTTCTTC
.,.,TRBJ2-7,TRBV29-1,CSVTGTRSSYEQYF,TGCAGCGTCACCGGGACAAGAAGCTCCTACGAGCAGTACTTC
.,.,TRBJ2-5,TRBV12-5,CASGPEPGATQYF,TGTGCTAGTGGTCCGGAACCCGGGGCCACCCAGTACTTC
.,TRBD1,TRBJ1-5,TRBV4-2,CASSPVDRGPFNQPQHF,TGTGCCAGCAGCCCCGTAGACAGGGGACCCTTCAATCAGCCCCAGCATTTT
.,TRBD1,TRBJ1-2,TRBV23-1,CASIHERDRANYGYTF,TGCGCCAGCATACATGAACGGGACAGAGCAAACTATGGCTACACCTTC
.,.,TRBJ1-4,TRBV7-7,CASSLGRNEKLFF,TGTGCCAGCAGCTTGGGGAGAAATGAAAAACTGTTTTTT
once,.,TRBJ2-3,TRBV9,CASSVGTGTTDTQYF,TGTGCCAGCAGCGTAGGTACAGGCACCACAGATACGCAGTATTTT
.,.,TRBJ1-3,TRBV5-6,CASSLDKSYGNTIYF,TGTGCCAGCAGCTTGGACAAGTCGTACGGAAACACCATATATTTT
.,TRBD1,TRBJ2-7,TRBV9,CASSEDRGPNEQYF,TGTGCCAGCAGCGAGGACAGGGGGCCCAACGAGCAGTACTTC
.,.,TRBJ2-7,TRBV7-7,CASSLAPGPLYEQYF,TGTGCCAGCAGCTTAGCGCCCGGGCCACTCTACGAGCAGTACTTC
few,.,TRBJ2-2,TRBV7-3,CASSLTNEIGELFF,TGTGCCAGCAGCTTAACGAACGAAATCGGGGAGCTGTTTTTT
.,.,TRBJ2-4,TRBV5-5,CASSLDDRGIQYF,TGTGCCAGCAGCTTGGACGACCGGGGCATTCAGTACTTC
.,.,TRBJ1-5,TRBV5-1,CASSPGHSNQPQHF,TGCGCCAGCAGCCCGGGCCATAGCAATCAGCCCCAGCATTTT
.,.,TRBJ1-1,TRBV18,CASFIRDSEAFF,TGTGCCAGCTTTATCCGGGACTCTGAAGCTTTCTTT
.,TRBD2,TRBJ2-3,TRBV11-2,CASSLAGGTDTQYF,TGTGCCAGCAGCCTAGCGGGGGGGACAGATACGCAGTATTTT
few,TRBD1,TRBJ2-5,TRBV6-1,CASRGDSLETQYF,TGTGCCAGCAGGGGGGACAGTTTAGAGACCCAGTACTTC
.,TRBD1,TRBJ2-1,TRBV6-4,CASSDGTGSNEQFF,TGTGCCAGCAGTGACGGGACAGGGTCTAATGAGCAGTTCTTC
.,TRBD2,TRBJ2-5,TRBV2,CTPSGTSRETQYF,TGTACCCCCTCTGGGACTAGCCGGGAGACCCAGTACTTC
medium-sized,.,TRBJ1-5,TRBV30,CAWSVQSNQPQHF,TGTGCCTGGAGTGTACAGAGCAATCAGCCCCAGCATTTT
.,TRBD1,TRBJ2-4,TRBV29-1,CSVAGQGASNIQYF,TGCAGCGTTGCCGGACAGGGGGCATCAAACATTCAGTACTTC
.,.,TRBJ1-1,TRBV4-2,CASSPQTGNTEAFF,TGTGCCAGCAGCCCCCAGACAGGGAACACTGAAGCTTTCTTT
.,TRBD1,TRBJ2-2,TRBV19,CASSISRTGVTGELFF,TGTGCCAGTAGTATTTCTAGGACAGGGGTCACCGGGGAGCTGTTTTTT
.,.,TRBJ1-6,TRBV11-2,CASSPEGRYNSPLHF,TGTGCCAGCAGCCCAGAAGGCAGATATAATTCACCCCTCCACTTT
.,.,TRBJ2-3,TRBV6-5,CASSLGYTDTQYF,TGTGCCAGCAGTTTAGGATACACAGATACGCAGTATTTT
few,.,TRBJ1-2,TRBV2,CASSEAQGTEGYTF,TGTGCCAGCAGTGAAGCGCAAGGGACGGAAGGCTACACCTTC
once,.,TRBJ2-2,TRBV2,CASSGRGRIGELFF,TGTGCCAGCAGTGGGCGGGGGCGGATCGGGGAGCTGTTTTTT
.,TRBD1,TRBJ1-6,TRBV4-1,CASSPGGGGQPGSPLHF,TGCGCCAGCAGCCCCGGAGGGGGGGGACAGCCCGGGTCACCCCTCCACTTT
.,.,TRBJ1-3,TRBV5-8,CASSFPGGSGNTIYF,TGTGCCAGCAGCTTCCCCGGGGGTAGTGGAAACACCATATATTTT